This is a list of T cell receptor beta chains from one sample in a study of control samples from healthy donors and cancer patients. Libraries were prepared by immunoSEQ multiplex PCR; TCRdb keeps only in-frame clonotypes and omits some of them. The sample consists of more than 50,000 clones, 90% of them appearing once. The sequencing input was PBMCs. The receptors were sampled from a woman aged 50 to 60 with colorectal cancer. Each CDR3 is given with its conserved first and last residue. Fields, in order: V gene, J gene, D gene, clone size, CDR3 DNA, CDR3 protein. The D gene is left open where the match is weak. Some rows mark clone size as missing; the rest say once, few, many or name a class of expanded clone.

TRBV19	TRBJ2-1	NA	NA	TGTGCCAGTAGTATAGGGACGAACAATGAGCAGTTCTTC	CASSIGTNNEQFF
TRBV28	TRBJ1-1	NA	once	TGTGCCAGCAGAGATCTGGGCACTGAAGCTTTCTTT	CASRDLGTEAFF
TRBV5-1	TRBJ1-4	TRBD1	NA	TGCGCCAGCAGGCCCGGACAGGGGGCGGAAAAACTGTTTTTT	CASRPGQGAEKLFF
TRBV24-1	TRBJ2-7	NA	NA	TGTGCCACCAGTGAAGCCGGGACCACCTACGAGCAGTACTTC	CATSEAGTTYEQYF
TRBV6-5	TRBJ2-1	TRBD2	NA	TGTGCCAGCAGTCTAGCGGGCCGCTACAATGAGCAGTTCTTC	CASSLAGRYNEQFF
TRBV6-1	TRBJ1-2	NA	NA	TGTGCCAGCAGTGATGCCCGACGGGAGCTCTATGGCTACACCTTC	CASSDARRELYGYTF
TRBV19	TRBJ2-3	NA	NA	TGTGCCAGTAGTATCAGCACAGATACGCAGTATTTT	CASSISTDTQYF
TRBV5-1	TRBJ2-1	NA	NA	TGCGCCAGCAGTGAGGGCAATGAGCAGTTCTTC	CASSEGNEQFF
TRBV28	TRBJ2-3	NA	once	TGTGCCAGCAGCCCAGGGACGGGTAGCACAGATACGCAGTATTTT	CASSPGTGSTDTQYF
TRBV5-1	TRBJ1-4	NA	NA	TGCGCCAGCAGCTTGTTCAGGGACGAAAAACTGTTTTTT	CASSLFRDEKLFF
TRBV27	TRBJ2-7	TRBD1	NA	TGTGCCAGCAGTCCAGGACAGGCCTACGAGCAGTACTTC	CASSPGQAYEQYF
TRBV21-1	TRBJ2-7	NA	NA	TGTGCCAGCAGCAAAATCTTCGAGCGATTCCTCTCCTACGAGCAGTACTTC	CASSKIFERFLSYEQYF
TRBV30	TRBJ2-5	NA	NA	TGTGCCTGGAGTGCCAATAGAGGAGAGACCCAGTACTTC	CAWSANRGETQYF
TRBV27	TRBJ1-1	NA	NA	TGTGCCAGCAGACGACAGAACACTGAAGCTTTCTTT	CASRRQNTEAFF
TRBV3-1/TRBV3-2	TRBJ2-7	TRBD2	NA	TGTGCCAGCAGCCAAGATGCGCCGAGAGCGGGACTTTACGAGCAGTACTTC	CASSQDAPRAGLYEQYF
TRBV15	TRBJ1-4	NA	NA	TGTGCCACCAGCAGAGCTGAGGGTTCAAGGGAAAAACTGTTTTTT	CATSRAEGSREKLFF